These 8 T cell receptor beta chains originate from one sample sequenced in a study of PD-L1 blockade in urothelial cancer (dated by TCRdb to 2016 to 2017). Libraries came from the immunoSEQ multiplex PCR assay. TCRdb limited this immuneACCESS table to in-frame rearrangements with V and J called. A share of clones is missing; checked studies link under half to unresolved V genes, and the rest is unexplained. The sample yields roughly 130,000 clones; roughly 84% were counted once. The ten largest clones add up to roughly 3.2% of the sample. The intended sense of this specimen's time point label: pretreatment peripheral blood. The sequenced sample was PBMCs, obtained around atezolizumab (anti-PD-L1) treatment. The source of these receptors is a man aged 50-60 years with urothelial cancer.

This clone was counted at least ten times. J is TRBJ2-7 and V is TRBV11-2; D is undetermined. From germline, CDR1 is SGHAT and CDR2 FQNNGV. The V and J ends lost 1 base and 0 bases respectively, with 10 bases between them. This CDR3 has 15 residues. The CDR3 is CASSLGPGYSYEQYF. The CDR3 nucleotides read TGTGCCAGCAGCTTAGGGCCAGGTTACTCCTACGAGCAGTACTTC.

This clone has only a few counts. One end of the junction is discordant with germline, which a read error may explain. This chain uses TRBV7-9 with TRBJ2-7; no clear D gene. This CDR3 spans 12 amino acids. Germline CDR1 is SEHNR and CDR2 is FQNEAQ (reference sequence). CDR3 in amino acids: CASSVAMYEQYF. In nucleotides, the CDR3 is TGTGCCAGCAGCGTAGCCATGTACGAGCAGTACTTC.

This clone was detected a few times. The V and J genes are TRBV2 and TRBJ1-1; maybe TRBD1 (5 bases). The CDR3 consists of 13 residues. V lost 6 bases and J lost 6, with 14 bases in between. Germline V gene sequence: CDR1 SNHLY, CDR2 FYNNEI. CDR3 coding DNA: TGTGCCAGCAGCCAAAGGGGATTGGCTGAAGCTTTCTTT. Amino acids: CASSQRGLAEAFF.

The V gene is TRBV7-9, the J gene TRBJ2-5; 13 bases line up with TRBD2. Trimming took 5 bases from V and 5 from J; bases not matched to a gene: 5. The CDR3 is 15 amino acids. Germline V CDR1 and CDR2: SEHNR, FQNEAQ (reference sequence). CDR3 nucleotide sequence: TGTGCCAGCAGCCACGGGACTAGCGGGACTGAGACCCAGTACTTC. This translates into CASSHGTSGTETQYF.

This clone was observed once. The chain links TRBV18 to TRBJ1-6; no reliable D call. The CDR3 spans 15 residues. In germline, CDR1 is KGHSH, CDR2 LQKENI. Trimming cost V 1 base and J 10 bases, with 14 bases left between them. This CDR3 is CASSPRHAGGSPLHF. CDR3 coding DNA: TGTGCCAGCTCACCACGGCACGCGGGTGGCTCACCCCTCCACTTT.

The chain uses TRBV2 and TRBJ1-5; D not certain. From germline, CDR1 is SNHLY and CDR2 FYNNEI. The ends were cut back, 8 bases at V and 4 bases at J, with 12 bases in the middle. CDR3 size: 13 residues. CDR3 bases: TGTGCCAGCTCGGCTTCGGGGAATCAGCCCCAGCATTTT. This translates into CASSASGNQPQHF.

The DNA for the CDR3 is TGTGCCAGCAGCGTCAGCTCCTACGAGCAGTACTTC. Its translation is CASSVSSYEQYF. The rearrangement joins TRBV6-1 to TRBJ2-7, with D uncertain. Germline V CDR1 and CDR2: MNHNS, SASEGT. The CDR3 runs to 12 residues. V lost 6 bases, J lost 0 bases, and 6 bases lay in between.

The chain has TRBV6-1 and TRBJ1-1; D uncertain. The ends were cut back, 3 bases at V and 8 bases at J, with 7 bases in the middle. The CDR3 runs to 11 residues. Germline assignment: CDR1 MNHNS and CDR2 SASEGT. CDR3: CASSDAREAFF. For the CDR3, the DNA is TGTGCCAGCAGTGACGCCAGGGAAGCTTTCTTT.